What follows are 8 T cell receptor beta chains derived from one specimen sequenced in a study of T-cell reconstitution after alpha-beta-depleted transplantation in children. A TCRbeta library incorporating unique molecular identifiers was prepared. TCRdb called the PCR reads again in MiXCR, with one record for every CDR3 protein. This sample has about 900,000 distinct CDR3 sequences, with about 26% found just once. Sequencing was performed on PBMCs, mostly from graft donor cells, taken 360 days after TCRalphabeta/CD19-depleted stem cell transplant. The receptors come from a boy under two years old who had a stem cell transplant for SCID, so the T cells may come from the graft donor.

To note about this clonotype: This CDR3 is missing its conserved last phenylalanine or tryptophan, likely due to a read error. This chain connects TRBV10-3 to TRBJ1-6, with D possibly TRBD1 on 5 matching bases. Germline CDR1 is ENHRY and CDR2 is SYGVKD. The CDR3 consists of 13 residues. V shed 6 bases and J shed 5 bases, with 8 bases lying between them. The CDR3 DNA reads as TGTGCCATCAGACAGGAAGATAATTCACCCCTCCACTAT. Its translation: CAIRQEDNSPLHY.

The rearrangement links TRBV5-1 to TRBJ2-3, with no clear D. V lost 2 bases, J lost 2 bases, and 9 bases lay in between. The CDR3 has 14 residues. Germline CDR1 reads SGHRS; CDR2 reads YFSETQ. The DNA for the CDR3 is TGCGCCAGCAGCTTCGTGAGGAACACAGATACGCAGTATTTT. Protein product: CASSFVRNTDTQYF.

This clonotype was counted a few times. This chain joins TRBV12-3 or TRBV12-4 and TRBJ1-6; possible D gene TRBD1, 6 bases. The V end was cut by 10 bases, the J end by 7 bases, with 14 bases between. This CDR3 contains 13 residues. Here the CDR3 reads CATSGHPNSPLHF. The CDR3 coding sequence is TGTGCCACCTCGGGACACCCGAATTCACCCCTCCACTTT.

The chain recombines TRBV12-3 or TRBV12-4 with TRBJ1-2, with TRBD1 matching 8 bases. J lost 8 bases, V lost 3 bases, and 11 bases had no gene match. The CDR3 has 15 residues. CDR3 coding DNA: TGTGCCAGCAGTTTCGGATCACAGGGGGTCGGGGGCTACACCTTC. Protein: CASSFGSQGVGGYTF.

This clonotype showed up just a few times. This rearrangement joins TRBV29-1 to TRBJ2-2, with D maybe TRBD1 (5 bases). The V gene's germline CDR1 is SQVTM and CDR2 ANQGSEA. The CDR3 runs 12 residues. V lost 5 bases, J lost 3 bases, and 7 bases lay in between. DNA for the CDR3: TGCAGCGTTACAGGTTACACCGGGGAGCTGTTTTTT. Protein sequence: CSVTGYTGELFF.

This clonotype turned up a few times. The chain links TRBV12-3 or TRBV12-4 to TRBJ2-1; D gene ambiguous. V lost 4 bases and J lost 14, with 12 bases in between. The CDR3 totals 11 residues. The CDR3 DNA is TGTGCCAGCAGTTCAGATCTCCAGGAGTTCTTC. Residues: CASSSDLQEFF.

This clonotype was recorded a few times. This chain uses TRBV20-1 with TRBJ2-3; 7 bases agree with TRBD2. Trimming cost V 5 bases and J 4 bases; bases outside gene matches: 0. Germline CDR1 reads DFQATT; CDR2 reads SNEGSKA (reference sequence). The CDR3 is 11 amino acids. The CDR3 spells CSAGRADTQYF. For the CDR3, the DNA is TGCAGTGCTGGGAGGGCAGATACGCAGTATTTT.

This clonotype was recorded only once. The chain carries TRBV11-2 and TRBJ2-1, with 10 bases fitting TRBD1. There are 17 residues in the CDR3. Germline CDR1 is SGHAT and CDR2 is FQNNGV. J gave up 7 bases and V 0 bases, and 9 bases lay outside the gene matches. Here the CDR3 reads CASSLDREGQGLNEQFF. DNA for the CDR3: TGTGCCAGCAGCTTAGATCGGGAGGGACAGGGGTTGAATGAGCAGTTCTTC.